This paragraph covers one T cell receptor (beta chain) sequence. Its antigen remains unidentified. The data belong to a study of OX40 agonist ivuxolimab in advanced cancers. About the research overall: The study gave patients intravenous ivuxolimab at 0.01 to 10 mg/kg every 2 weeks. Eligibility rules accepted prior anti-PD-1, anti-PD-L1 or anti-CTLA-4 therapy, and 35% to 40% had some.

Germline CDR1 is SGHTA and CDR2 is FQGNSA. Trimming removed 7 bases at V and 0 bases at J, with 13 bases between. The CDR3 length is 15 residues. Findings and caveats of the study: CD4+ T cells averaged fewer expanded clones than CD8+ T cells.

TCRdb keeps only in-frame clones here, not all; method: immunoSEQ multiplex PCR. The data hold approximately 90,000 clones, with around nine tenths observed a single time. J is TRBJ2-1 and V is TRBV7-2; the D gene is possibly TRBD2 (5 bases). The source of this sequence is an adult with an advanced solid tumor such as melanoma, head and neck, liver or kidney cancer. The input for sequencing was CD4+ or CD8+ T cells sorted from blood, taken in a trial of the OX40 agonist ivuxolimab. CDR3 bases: TGTGCCAGCACTGAGGGAGTAAGCTCCTACAATGAGCAGTTCTTC. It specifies CASTEGVSSYNEQFF.